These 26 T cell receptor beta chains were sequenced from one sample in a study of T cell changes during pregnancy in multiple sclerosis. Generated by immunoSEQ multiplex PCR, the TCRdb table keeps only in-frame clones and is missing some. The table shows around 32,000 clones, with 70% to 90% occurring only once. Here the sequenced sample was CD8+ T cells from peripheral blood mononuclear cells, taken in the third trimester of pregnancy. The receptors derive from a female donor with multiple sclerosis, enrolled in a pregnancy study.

The CDR3 is CASSVEGTYEQYF. The CDR3 DNA is TGTGCCAGCAGCGTAGAGGGGACCTACGAGCAGTACTTC. The V call is TRBV9, the J call TRBJ2-7; a possible D gene is TRBD1 (5 bases). Germline lookup yields CDR1 SGDLS and CDR2 YYNGEE. Trimming took 0 bases from V and 2 from J, leaving 6 bases between them. The CDR3 consists of 13 residues.

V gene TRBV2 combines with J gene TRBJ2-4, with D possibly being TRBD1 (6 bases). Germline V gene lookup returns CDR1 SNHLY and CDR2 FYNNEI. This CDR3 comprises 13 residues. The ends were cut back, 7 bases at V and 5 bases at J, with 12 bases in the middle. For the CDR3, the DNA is TGTGCCAGCAATGATAACAGGGAAAACATTCAGTACTTC. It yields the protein CASNDNRENIQYF.

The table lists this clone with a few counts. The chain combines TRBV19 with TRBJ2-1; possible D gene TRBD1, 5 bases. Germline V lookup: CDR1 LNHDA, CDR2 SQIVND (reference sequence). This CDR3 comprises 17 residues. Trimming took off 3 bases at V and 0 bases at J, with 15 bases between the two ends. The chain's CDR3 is CASSIIGAPSSYNEQFF. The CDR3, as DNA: TGTGCCAGTAGTATTATTGGGGCACCGAGCTCCTACAATGAGCAGTTCTTC.

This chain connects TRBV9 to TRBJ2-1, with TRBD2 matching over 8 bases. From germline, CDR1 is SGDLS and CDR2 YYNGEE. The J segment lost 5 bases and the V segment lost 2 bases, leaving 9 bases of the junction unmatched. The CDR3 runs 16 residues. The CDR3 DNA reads TGTGCCAGCAGCGTCAATAGTCGGGGGGGGGACAATGAGCAGTTCTTC. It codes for CASSVNSRGGDNEQFF.

DNA for the CDR3: TGTGCCAGCAGCTTGGGCCCCCTCTCTGGAAACACCATATATTTT. It codes for CASSLGPLSGNTIYF. V usage is TRBV7-8 and J usage is TRBJ1-3; D unclear. CDR1 and CDR2 (germline): SGHVS, FQNEAQ. The V gene lost 3 bases and the J gene lost 0 bases, with 9 bases spanning the gap. CDR3 length: 15 amino acids.

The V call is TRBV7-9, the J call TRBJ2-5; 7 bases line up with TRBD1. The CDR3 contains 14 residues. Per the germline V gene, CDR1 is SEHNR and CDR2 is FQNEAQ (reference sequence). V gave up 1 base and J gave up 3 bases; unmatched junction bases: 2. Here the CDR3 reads CASSLGTGKETQYF. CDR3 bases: TGTGCCAGCAGCTTAGGGACAGGAAAAGAGACCCAGTACTTC.

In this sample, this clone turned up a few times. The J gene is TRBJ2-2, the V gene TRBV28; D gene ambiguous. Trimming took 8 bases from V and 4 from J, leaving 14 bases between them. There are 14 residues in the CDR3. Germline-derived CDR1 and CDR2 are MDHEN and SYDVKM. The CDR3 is CASFALGGTGELFF. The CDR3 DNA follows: TGTGCCAGCTTCGCCCTCGGTGGCACCGGGGAGCTGTTTTTT.

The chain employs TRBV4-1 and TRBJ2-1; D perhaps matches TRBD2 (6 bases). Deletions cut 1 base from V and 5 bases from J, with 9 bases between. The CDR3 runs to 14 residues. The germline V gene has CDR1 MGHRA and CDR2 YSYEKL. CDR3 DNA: TGCGCCAGCAGCCAAGTTTCGGGAGACAATGAGCAGTTCTTC. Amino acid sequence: CASSQVSGDNEQFF.

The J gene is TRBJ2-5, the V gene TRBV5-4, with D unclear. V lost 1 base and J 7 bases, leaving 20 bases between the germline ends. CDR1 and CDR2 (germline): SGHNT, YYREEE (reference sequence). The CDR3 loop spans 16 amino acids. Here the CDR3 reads CASSLLAVRPSGTQYF. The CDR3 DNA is TGTGCCAGCAGCTTGTTGGCCGTGCGCCCTAGTGGGACCCAGTACTTC. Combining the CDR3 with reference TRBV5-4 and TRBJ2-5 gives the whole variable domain ETGVTQSPTHLIKTRGQQVTLRCSSQSGHNTVSWYQQALGQGPQFIFQYYREEENGRGNFPPRFSGLQFPNYSSELNVNALELDDSALYLCASSLLAVRPSGTQYFGPGTRLLVL.

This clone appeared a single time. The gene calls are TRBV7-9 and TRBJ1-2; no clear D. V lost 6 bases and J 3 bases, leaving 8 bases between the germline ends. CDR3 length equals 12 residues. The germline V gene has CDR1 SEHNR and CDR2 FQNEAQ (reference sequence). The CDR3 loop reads CASSSGDYGYTF. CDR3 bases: TGTGCCAGCAGTTCCGGGGACTATGGCTACACCTTC.

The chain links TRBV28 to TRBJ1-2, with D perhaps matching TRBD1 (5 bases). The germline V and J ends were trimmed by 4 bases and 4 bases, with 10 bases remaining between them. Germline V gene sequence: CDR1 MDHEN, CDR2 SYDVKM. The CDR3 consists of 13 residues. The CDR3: CASSSLQAYGYTF. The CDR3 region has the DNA TGTGCCAGCAGTTCACTACAGGCCTATGGCTACACCTTC.

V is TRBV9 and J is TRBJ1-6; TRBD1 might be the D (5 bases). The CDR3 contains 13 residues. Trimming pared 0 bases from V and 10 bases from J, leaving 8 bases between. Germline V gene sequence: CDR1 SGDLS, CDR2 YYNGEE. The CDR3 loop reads CASSVGTGSPLHF. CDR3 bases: TGTGCCAGCAGCGTAGGTACAGGATCACCCCTCCACTTT.

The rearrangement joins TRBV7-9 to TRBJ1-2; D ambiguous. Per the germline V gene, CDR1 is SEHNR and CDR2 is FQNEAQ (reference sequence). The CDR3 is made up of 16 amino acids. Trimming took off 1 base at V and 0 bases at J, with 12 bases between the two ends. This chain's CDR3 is CASSLGPNSPNYGYTF. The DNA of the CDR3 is TGTGCCAGCAGCTTAGGTCCGAACAGCCCTAACTATGGCTACACCTTC.

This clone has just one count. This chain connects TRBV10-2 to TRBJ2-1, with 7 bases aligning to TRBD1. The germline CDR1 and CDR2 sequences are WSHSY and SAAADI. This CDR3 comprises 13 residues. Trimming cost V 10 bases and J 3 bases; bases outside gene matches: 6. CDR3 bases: TGCGCCACAGGGGGAGAGAGCTACAATGAGCAGTTCTTC. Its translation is CATGGESYNEQFF.

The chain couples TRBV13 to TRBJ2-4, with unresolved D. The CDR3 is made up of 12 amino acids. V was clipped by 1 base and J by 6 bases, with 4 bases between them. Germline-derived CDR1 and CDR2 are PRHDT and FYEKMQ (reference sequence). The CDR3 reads CASSLDRNIQYF. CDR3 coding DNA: TGTGCCAGCAGCTTAGACAGAAACATTCAGTACTTC.

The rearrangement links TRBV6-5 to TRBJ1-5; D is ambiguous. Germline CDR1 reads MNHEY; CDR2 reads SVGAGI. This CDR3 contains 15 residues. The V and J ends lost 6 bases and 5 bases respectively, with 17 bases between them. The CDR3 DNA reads TGTGCCAGCAGCCCTGCCGGAGGGTTGCATCAGCCCCAGCATTTT. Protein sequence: CASSPAGGLHQPQHF.

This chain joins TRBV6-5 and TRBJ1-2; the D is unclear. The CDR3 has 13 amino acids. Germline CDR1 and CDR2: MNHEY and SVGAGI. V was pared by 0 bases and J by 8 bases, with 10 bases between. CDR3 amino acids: CASSYSNRGGYTF. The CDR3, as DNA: TGTGCCAGCAGTTACTCGAATAGAGGCGGCTACACCTTC.

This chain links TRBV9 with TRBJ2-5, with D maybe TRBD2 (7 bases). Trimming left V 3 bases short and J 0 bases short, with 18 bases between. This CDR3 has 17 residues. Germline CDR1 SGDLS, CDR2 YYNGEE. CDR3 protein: CASSARRGGTDQETQYF. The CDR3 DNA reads TGTGCCAGCAGCGCCCGGAGGGGGGGGACTGACCAAGAGACCCAGTACTTC.

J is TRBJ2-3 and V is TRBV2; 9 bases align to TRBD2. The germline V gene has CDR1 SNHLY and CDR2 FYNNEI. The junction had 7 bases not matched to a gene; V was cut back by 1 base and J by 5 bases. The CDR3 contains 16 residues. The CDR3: CASSEGLADGEDTQYF. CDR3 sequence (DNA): TGTGCCAGCAGTGAAGGACTAGCGGATGGAGAAGATACGCAGTATTTT. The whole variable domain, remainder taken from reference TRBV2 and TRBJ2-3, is EPEVTQTPSHQVTQMGQEVILRCVPISNHLYFYWYRQILGQKVEFLVSFYNNEISEKSEIFDDQFSVERPDGSNFTLKIRSTKLEDSAMYFCASSEGLADGEDTQYFGPGTRLTVL.

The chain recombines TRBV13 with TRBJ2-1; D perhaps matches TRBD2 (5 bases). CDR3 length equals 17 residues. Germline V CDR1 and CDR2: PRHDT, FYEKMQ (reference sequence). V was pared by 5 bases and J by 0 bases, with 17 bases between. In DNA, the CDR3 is TGTGCCAGCAGCATGATGGAGGTGGGGAGCTCCTACAATGAGCAGTTCTTC. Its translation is CASSMMEVGSSYNEQFF. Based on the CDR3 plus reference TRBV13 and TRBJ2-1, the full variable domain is AAGVIQSPRHLIKEKRETATLKCYPIPRHDTVYWYQQGPGQDPQFLISFYEKMQSDKGSIPDRFSAQQFSDYHSELNMSSLELGDSALYFCASSMMEVGSSYNEQFFGPGTRLTVL.

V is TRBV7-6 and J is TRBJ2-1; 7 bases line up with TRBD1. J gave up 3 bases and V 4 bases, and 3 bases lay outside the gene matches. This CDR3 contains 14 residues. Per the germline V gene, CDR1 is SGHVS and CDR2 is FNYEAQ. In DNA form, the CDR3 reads TGTGCCAGCAGCTCACAGGGGAGCTACAATGAGCAGTTCTTC. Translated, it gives CASSSQGSYNEQFF.

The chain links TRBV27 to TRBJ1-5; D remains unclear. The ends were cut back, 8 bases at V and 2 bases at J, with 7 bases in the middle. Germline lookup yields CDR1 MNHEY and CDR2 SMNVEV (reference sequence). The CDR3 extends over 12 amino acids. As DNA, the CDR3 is TGTGCCAGCTTGGCAGGCAATCAGCCCCAGCATTTT. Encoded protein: CASLAGNQPQHF.

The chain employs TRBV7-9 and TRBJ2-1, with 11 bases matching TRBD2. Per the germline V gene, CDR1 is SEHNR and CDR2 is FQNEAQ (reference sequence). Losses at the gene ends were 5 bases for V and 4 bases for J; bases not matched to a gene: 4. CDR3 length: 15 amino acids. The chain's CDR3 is CASSPRTSGYNEQFF. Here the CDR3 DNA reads TGTGCCAGCAGCCCAAGGACTAGCGGGTACAATGAGCAGTTCTTC.

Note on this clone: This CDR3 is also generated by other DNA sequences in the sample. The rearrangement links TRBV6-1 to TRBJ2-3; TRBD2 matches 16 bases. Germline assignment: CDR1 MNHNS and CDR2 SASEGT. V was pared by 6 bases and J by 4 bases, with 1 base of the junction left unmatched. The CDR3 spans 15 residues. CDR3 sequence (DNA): TGTGCCAGCAGCGGGACTAGCGGGGGGGCAGATACGCAGTATTTT. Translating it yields CASSGTSGGADTQYF.

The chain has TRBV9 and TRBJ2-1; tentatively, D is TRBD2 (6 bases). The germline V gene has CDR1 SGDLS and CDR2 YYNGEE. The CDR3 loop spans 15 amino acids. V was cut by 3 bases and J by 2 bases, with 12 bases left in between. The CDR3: CASSASGVTYNEQFF. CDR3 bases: TGTGCCAGCAGCGCATCGGGGGTTACCTACAATGAGCAGTTCTTC.

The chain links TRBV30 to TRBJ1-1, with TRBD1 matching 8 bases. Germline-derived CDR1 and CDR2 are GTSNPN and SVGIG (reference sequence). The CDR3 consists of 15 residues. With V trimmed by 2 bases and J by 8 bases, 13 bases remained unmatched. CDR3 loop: CAWSLPGTGRLEAFF. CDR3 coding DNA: TGTGCCTGGAGTCTCCCCGGGACAGGCCGGTTAGAAGCTTTCTTT. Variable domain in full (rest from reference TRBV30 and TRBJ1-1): SQTIHQWPATLVQPVGSPLSLECTVEGTSNPNLYWYRQAAGRGLQLLFYSVGIGQISSEVPQNLSASRPQDRQFILSSKKLLLSDSGFYLCAWSLPGTGRLEAFFGQGTRLTVV.